This T cell receptor (beta chain) was recovered during a study of blood T cell repertoires in COVID-19. Study information: PBMCs, B-cell-depleted T cells, or T cells provided the cDNA or gDNA that made up the material.

Per the study methods: Reference gene primer amplification yielded estimated nucleated cell counts. Profiling relied on immunoSEQ multiplex PCR, and the TCRdb table lists in-frame clones only, not all of them. Clone size and V and J calls were adopted from that table, with D and trimming inferred from the DNA. Among roughly 480,000 clones, roughly nine tenths were seen once, and the ten largest hold around 0.9%. Deletions cut 0 bases from V and 6 bases from J, with 15 bases between. CDR3 size: 16 residues. From germline, CDR1 is SGDLS and CDR2 YYNGEE. This sequence originates from a man between 18 and 35 years old with COVID-19, enrolled during active disease. Sequencing was performed on peripheral blood. The chain joins TRBV9 to TRBJ2-2; TRBD2 is a possible D gene (5 bases). In nucleotides, the CDR3 is TGTGCCAGCAGCGTAGAGCTGAGGGTGTTGCCCGGGGAGCTGTTTTTT. Residues: CASSVELRVLPGELFF.